This TCR beta chain emerged from a study of blood T cells in healthy people across ages. Germline V gene data show CDR1 as SGHNT and CDR2 as YENEEA. The V gene lost 0 bases and the J gene lost 0 bases, with 5 bases spanning the gap. The CDR3 has 14 amino acids. There were at least 5 micrograms of total RNA extracted from every sample. Together with a sample-barcoded 5' primer, a J-beta primer mix was included in a second PCR lasting about 7 to 12 cycles. In TCRdb, the 5' RACE reads were re-called with MiXCR into one record per CDR3 protein. In the table there are hundreds of thousands of distinct CDR3 sequences, approximately 55% of which are singletons. This clonotype turned up a few times. Antigen: not known. Notes on the study in general: Lack of knowledge of donor CMV status possibly confounded expanded clonotype changes.

V gene TRBV11-3 combines with J gene TRBJ2-5; the D is unclear. The sample consisted of blood. The TCR sequence derives from an elderly man in good health. The CDR3 loop reads CASSLDPYQETQYF. The CDR3 nucleotides are TGTGCCAGCAGCTTAGATCCGTACCAAGAGACCCAGTACTTC.